A single sample gave rise to the 19 T cell receptor beta chains below, sequenced in a study of cytomegalovirus exposure and HLA in healthy donors. The primer mix had 60 Vbeta and 13 Jbeta primers. Sequencing was performed with immunoSEQ multiplex PCR; in TCRdb, only in-frame clones are kept and a portion is missing. The sample consists of some 200,000 clones, 79% of them appearing once. The specimen sequenced was PBMCs. The source of these receptors is a girl between 5 and 17 years old in good health and CMV-seropositive.

Comments on this clone: This sample includes further DNA sequences coding for the same CDR3. The CDR3 loop is CAWSPGGNTEAFF. CDR3 sequence (DNA): TGTGCCTGGAGTCCCGGGGGGAACACTGAAGCTTTCTTT. The rearrangement joins TRBV30 to TRBJ1-1; possible D gene TRBD1, 5 bases. V was trimmed by 2 bases and J by 1 base, leaving 8 bases between them. Germline V gives CDR1 GTSNPN, CDR2 SVGIG (reference sequence). CDR3 length: 13 amino acids.

The gene calls are TRBV5-6 and TRBJ2-3, with 10 bases lining up with TRBD1. Trimming cost V 2 bases and J 4 bases; bases outside gene matches: 1. The V gene's germline CDR1 is SGHDT and CDR2 YYEEEE. The CDR3 has 14 residues. CDR3 in DNA: TGTGCCAGCAGCTTCGGGACAGGGGCAGATACGCAGTATTTT. This codes for CASSFGTGADTQYF. Full variable domain (outside the CDR3, taken from reference TRBV5-6 and TRBJ2-3): DAGVTQSPTHLIKTRGQQVTLRCSPKSGHDTVSWYQQALGQGPQFIFQYYEEEERQRGNFPDRFSGHQFPNYSSELNVNALLLGDSALYLCASSFGTGADTQYFGPGTRLTVL.

This sequence joins TRBV4-1 and TRBJ2-2; no clear D. Trimming stripped 3 bases from V and 2 bases from J, with 7 bases between. Germline CDR1 is MGHRA and CDR2 is YSYEKL. The CDR3 sequence is 14 residues long. CDR3 DNA sequence: TGCGCCAGCAGCCACGGAGTAAACACCGGGGAGCTGTTTTTT. Translated, it gives CASSHGVNTGELFF.

The genes are TRBV6-1 and TRBJ2-7; TRBD2 agrees at 11 bases. In germline, CDR1 is MNHNS, CDR2 SASEGT. V was clipped by 3 bases and J by 6 bases; unmatched bases: 7. This CDR3 comprises 15 residues. CDR3 loop: CASSEVAGGRVEQYF. The CDR3 DNA sequence: TGTGCCAGCAGTGAGGTAGCGGGGGGGCGGGTCGAGCAGTACTTC.

This chain links TRBV9 with TRBJ2-3, with D tentatively TRBD1 (6 bases). The germline CDR1 and CDR2 sequences are SGDLS and YYNGEE. With 0 bases removed from V and 2 bases from J, the gap between germline ends came to 13 bases. The CDR3 loop spans 16 amino acids. The CDR3, as DNA: TGTGCCAGCAGCGTAGGGGGGCCCGGCCTCACAGATACGCAGTATTTT. Protein product: CASSVGGPGLTDTQYF.

The J gene is TRBJ2-7, the V gene TRBV6-4; 10 bases are a match to TRBD2. Looked up from germline, CDR1 is MRHNA and CDR2 is SNTAGT. The length of the CDR3 is 15 residues. V dropped 4 bases and J dropped 2; count of bases not matched to a gene: 5. The CDR3 bases are TGTGCCAGCAGTGCCCTAGCGGGGGCCACCTACGAGCAGTACTTC. Amino acid sequence: CASSALAGATYEQYF.

The chain uses TRBV5-4 and TRBJ2-2, with TRBD1 matching 8 bases. CDR1 is SGHNT and CDR2 is YYREEE in the germline V gene (reference sequence). V was clipped by 3 bases and J by 3 bases; unmatched bases: 7. This CDR3 comprises 16 residues. CDR3 nucleotides: TGTGCCAGCAGCTGGACAGGGAAAGGTCACACCGGGGAGCTGTTTTTT. Its protein product is CASSWTGKGHTGELFF.

This rearrangement joins TRBV11-2 to TRBJ1-2; D unresolved. The CDR3 is 14 residues long. The germline CDR1 and CDR2 sequences are SGHAT and FQNNGV. V lost 1 base, J lost 4 bases, and 10 bases lay in between. The DNA of the CDR3 is TGTGCCAGCAGCTTAGGTAGTCACGGCTATGGCTACACCTTC. It yields the protein CASSLGSHGYGYTF.

V gene TRBV30 combines with J gene TRBJ2-7, with 9 positions matching TRBD1. The CDR3 is made up of 15 amino acids. CDR1 GTSNPN and CDR2 SVGIG come from the germline V gene (reference sequence). After removal of 2 bases from V and 6 bases from J, the junction contained 11 bases not matched to a gene. CDR3 sequence: CAWSPPGTGKGEQYF. In nucleotides, the CDR3 is TGTGCCTGGAGTCCCCCCGGGACAGGGAAGGGCGAGCAGTACTTC.

The table lists this clone with a few counts. This chain connects TRBV7-9 to TRBJ2-2; 7 positions agree with TRBD1. Trimming at V came to 3 bases and at J to 5 bases, leaving 9 bases not matched to a gene. This CDR3 spans 16 amino acids. Germline CDR1 SEHNR, CDR2 FQNEAQ (reference sequence). This CDR3 is CASSFATGTETGELFF. The CDR3 nucleotides read TGTGCCAGCAGCTTCGCTACCGGGACAGAGACCGGGGAGCTGTTTTTT.

The V call is TRBV7-9, the J call TRBJ2-5; D is perhaps TRBD2 (6 bases). This CDR3 region has 16 residues. Germline V CDR1 and CDR2: SEHNR, FQNEAQ (reference sequence). Trimming left V 8 bases short and J 1 base short, with 20 bases between. This CDR3 reads CASGWGGGKIQETQYF. CDR3 nucleotides: TGTGCCAGCGGCTGGGGTGGAGGGAAAATCCAAGAGACCCAGTACTTC.

The chain joins TRBV7-6 to TRBJ2-1; 7 bases agree with TRBD1. Per the germline V gene, CDR1 is SGHVS and CDR2 is FNYEAQ. CDR3 length: 15 amino acids. Trimming cost V 4 bases and J 0 bases; bases outside gene matches: 3. CDR3 in amino acids: CASSSRDSSYNEQFF. In DNA form, the CDR3 reads TGTGCCAGCAGCTCCCGGGACAGCTCCTACAATGAGCAGTTCTTC.

This rearrangement joins TRBV6-1 to TRBJ1-1; possible D gene TRBD1, 5 bases. This CDR3 has 15 amino acids. The V gene's germline CDR1 is MNHNS and CDR2 SASEGT. V lost 2 bases, J lost 0 bases, and 10 bases lay in between. CDR3 sequence reads: CASSEQGGLNTEAFF. The CDR3 region has the DNA TGTGCCAGCAGTGAACAGGGCGGATTGAACACTGAAGCTTTCTTT.

The genes are TRBV5-1 and TRBJ1-6, with TRBD1 matching 10 bases. The CDR3 length is 15 residues. Germline lookup yields CDR1 SGHRS and CDR2 YFSETQ. The junction had 2 bases not matched to a gene; V was cut back by 0 bases and J by 8 bases. In nucleotides, the CDR3 is TGCGCCAGCAGCTTGGAAGGGACAGGGGATTCACCCCTCCACTTT. Translation: CASSLEGTGDSPLHF.

V and J are TRBV5-6 and TRBJ2-3; 10 bases are a match to TRBD2. With V trimmed by 4 bases and J by 4 bases, 6 bases remained unmatched. The CDR3 covers 15 residues. Germline loops: CDR1 SGHDT, CDR2 YYEEEE. The CDR3 nucleotides are TGTGCCAGCAGCCGCGGGACTAGCGTCGCAGATACGCAGTATTTT. It encodes CASSRGTSVADTQYF. The entire variable domain, with the rest obtained from reference TRBV5-6 and TRBJ2-3, is as follows: DAGVTQSPTHLIKTRGQQVTLRCSPKSGHDTVSWYQQALGQGPQFIFQYYEEEERQRGNFPDRFSGHQFPNYSSELNVNALLLGDSALYLCASSRGTSVADTQYFGPGTRLTVL.

V is TRBV7-8 and J is TRBJ2-2, with unresolved D. This CDR3 comprises 14 residues. Trimming took 3 bases from V and 3 from J, leaving 8 bases between them. Germline CDR1 SGHVS, CDR2 FQNEAQ. The chain's CDR3 is CASSFFRDTGELFF. CDR3 bases: TGTGCCAGCAGCTTCTTTAGAGACACCGGGGAGCTGTTTTTT.

The chain uses TRBV4-1 and TRBJ2-6; TRBD1 is a possible D gene (5 bases). The length of the CDR3 is 16 residues. Per the germline V gene, CDR1 is MGHRA and CDR2 is YSYEKL. Trimming pared 0 bases from V and 2 bases from J, leaving 8 bases between. For the CDR3, the DNA is TGCGCCAGCAGCCAAGACCTGACAGCTGGGGCCAACGTCCTGACTTTC. It is translated as CASSQDLTAGANVLTF.

This clone has just one count. The V gene is TRBV4-1, the J gene TRBJ2-7, with 9 bases that match TRBD1. Losses at the gene ends were 3 bases for V and 7 bases for J; bases not matched to a gene: 7. The CDR3 is 14 amino acids. Per the germline V gene, CDR1 is MGHRA and CDR2 is YSYEKL. CDR3 in DNA: TGCGCCAGCAGCCAGGGACAGGGTGCGTATGAGCAGTACTTC. It specifies CASSQGQGAYEQYF.

The V and J genes are TRBV2 and TRBJ2-2; D call uncertain. V lost 5 bases and J lost 6, with 7 bases in between. Per germline, CDR1 SNHLY and CDR2 FYNNEI. The CDR3 is made up of 12 amino acids. The CDR3 here is CASSIDSGELFF. The DNA for the CDR3 is TGTGCCAGCAGTATTGACTCCGGGGAGCTGTTTTTT.